The T cell receptor (beta chain) described here comes from a study of T-cell reconstitution after alpha-beta-depleted transplantation in children. CDR3 size: 17 residues. With 5 bases clipped from V and 2 bases from J, the junction kept 7 bases outside the gene matches. Per the germline V gene, CDR1 is SGHTA and CDR2 is FQGNSA. For TCRbeta, the library was prepared with unique molecular identifiers. In TCRdb, the PCR reads were re-called with MiXCR into one record per CDR3 protein. The table has roughly 610,000 distinct CDR3 sequences, about 10% seen once. This clonotype was detected only a few times.

This receptor was identified in a human donor who donated a stem cell graft to a child with acute myeloid leukemia. J is TRBJ2-3 and V is TRBV7-2; TRBD2 matches at 13 bases. The sample in question was PBMCs from the stem cell graft donor, obtained from the stem cell graft. The CDR3 DNA sequence: TGTGCCAGCAGCAGGACTAGCGGGAGATCATACACAGATACGCAGTATTTT. It codes for CASSRTSGRSYTDTQYF. The full variable domain, completed using reference TRBV7-2 and TRBJ2-3, is GAGVSQSPSNKVTEKGKDVELRCDPISGHTALYWYRQSLGQGLEFLIYFQGNSAPDKSGLPSDRFSAERTGGSVSTLTIQRTQQEDSAVYLCASSRTSGRSYTDTQYFGPGTRLTVL.